Following are 24 T cell receptor beta chains from one sample sequenced in a study of STAT5B mutations in CD4+ large granular lymphocyte leukemia. TCRdb's copy holds only in-frame clones and misses some; the assay was immunoSEQ multiplex PCR. The sample includes around 33,000 clones, more than 60% seen only once; the top ten take approximately 2.1%. The specimen sequenced was CD4+ T cells from blood buffy coats. The source is a human donor in good health.

V is TRBV4-2 and J is TRBJ2-5; D ambiguous. Germline V lookup: CDR1 LGHNA, CDR2 YNFKEQ. The germline V and J ends were trimmed by 3 bases and 4 bases, with 9 bases remaining between them. The CDR3 totals 13 residues. CDR3 nucleotides: TGTGCCAGCAGCCAGGGAAACCTAGAGACCCAGTACTTC. This gives the protein CASSQGNLETQYF.

V is TRBV29-1 and J is TRBJ1-1, with D unresolved. Per the germline V gene, CDR1 is SQVTM and CDR2 is ANQGSEA. V was trimmed by 7 bases and J by 1 base, leaving 10 bases between them. The CDR3 runs to 12 residues. This CDR3 reads CSAQTWNTEAFF. The CDR3 nucleotides are TGCAGCGCACAGACATGGAACACTGAAGCTTTCTTT.

The V call is TRBV7-8, the J call TRBJ2-1; 9 positions match TRBD2. J lost 15 bases, V lost 5 bases, and 8 bases had no gene match. Germline values: CDR1 SGHVS, CDR2 FQNEAQ. This CDR3 comprises 12 residues. CDR3 bases: TGTGCCAGCAGCAAAACCGGGACTAGCCGGTTCTTC. The encoded protein is CASSKTGTSRFF.

The chain carries TRBV5-1 and TRBJ2-3, with a weak D call TRBD1 (6 bases). Trimming pared 0 bases from V and 0 bases from J, leaving 14 bases between. Germline CDR1 is SGHRS and CDR2 is YFSETQ. This CDR3 contains 17 residues. For the CDR3, the DNA is TGCGCCAGCAGCTTGGTTGGGACACAAATTAGCACAGATACGCAGTATTTT. Translation: CASSLVGTQISTDTQYF.

In its sample, this clone was seen once. The chain combines TRBV11-3 with TRBJ2-2; no clear D. The CDR3 is 12 amino acids. V was pared by 4 bases and J by 4 bases, with 4 bases between. The germline gives CDR1 SGHNT, CDR2 YENEEA. The CDR3 loop is CASSYRTGELFF. In nucleotides, the CDR3 is TGTGCCAGCAGCTATCGCACCGGGGAGCTGTTTTTT. The whole variable domain, filled in from reference TRBV11-3 and TRBJ2-2, reads EAGVVQSPRYKIIEKKQPVAFWCNPISGHNTLYWYLQNLGQGPELLIRYENEEAVDDSQLPKDRFSAERLKGVDSTLKIQPAELGDSAVYLCASSYRTGELFFGEGSRLTVL.

The V and J genes are TRBV28 and TRBJ1-4, with D uncertain. Per the germline V gene, CDR1 is MDHEN and CDR2 is SYDVKM. CDR3 length equals 12 residues. Trimming shortened V by 1 base and J by 7 bases, and 4 bases separated the two germline ends. The CDR3 coding sequence is TGTGCCAGCAGTTTATTAGGTGAAAAACTGTTTTTT. It encodes CASSLLGEKLFF. The full variable domain, its missing parts supplied by reference TRBV28 and TRBJ1-4, is DVKVTQSSRYLVKRTGEKVFLECVQDMDHENMFWYRQDPGLGLRLIYFSYDVKMKEKGDIPEGYSVSREKKERFSLILESASTNQTSMYLCASSLLGEKLFFGSGTQLSVL.

CDR3 in amino acids: CASHGVMGAAPGANVLTF. The CDR3, as DNA: TGTGCCAGCCATGGCGTGATGGGGGCCGCCCCGGGGGCCAACGTCCTGACTTTC. This chain links TRBV28 with TRBJ2-6; perhaps TRBD1 as D (6 bases). Germline V gene data show CDR1 as MDHEN and CDR2 as SYDVKM. The CDR3 sequence is 18 residues long. The V gene lost 8 bases and the J gene lost 4 bases, with 24 bases spanning the gap.

The chain couples TRBV6-1 to TRBJ2-7; either TRBD1 or TRBD2 may fit D (6 bases each). The ends were cut back, 5 bases at V and 0 bases at J, with 14 bases in the middle. The germline V gene has CDR1 MNHNS and CDR2 SASEGT. There are 15 residues in the CDR3. The CDR3 region is CASSSLGGSSYEQYF. CDR3 DNA: TGTGCCAGCAGTTCGTTAGGGGGGTCCTCCTACGAGCAGTACTTC.

This clone has only a few counts. The chain uses TRBV5-1 and TRBJ2-7, with D maybe TRBD2 (5 bases). This CDR3 contains 14 residues. Trimming took off 4 bases at V and 0 bases at J, with 11 bases between the two ends. Germline values: CDR1 SGHRS, CDR2 YFSETQ. The CDR3 here is CASSISVTSYEQYF. CDR3 sequence (DNA): TGCGCCAGCAGCATTAGCGTAACCTCCTACGAGCAGTACTTC.

The chain links TRBV6-5 to TRBJ2-2, with D possibly being TRBD1 (5 bases). V was trimmed by 6 bases and J by 3 bases, leaving 8 bases between them. Germline CDR1 is MNHEY and CDR2 is SVGAGI. The CDR3 covers 13 residues. CDR3 sequence reads: CASSDRYTGELFF. The CDR3 DNA sequence: TGTGCCAGCAGCGACAGATACACCGGGGAGCTGTTTTTT.

The chain is built from TRBV19 and TRBJ2-7; 7 bases line up with TRBD1. The V and J ends lost 10 bases and 1 base, in that order; junction bases with no gene match: 10. CDR1 and CDR2 (germline): LNHDA, SQIVND (reference sequence). The CDR3 is made up of 14 amino acids. The CDR3 DNA reads as TGTGCCACCCAAGTACAGACAGGGTCCTACGAGCAGTACTTC. This encodes CATQVQTGSYEQYF.

V is TRBV6-1 and J is TRBJ2-2; 12 bases are a match to TRBD2. Germline-derived CDR1 and CDR2 are MNHNS and SASEGT. With 7 bases clipped from V and 5 bases from J, the junction kept 5 bases outside the gene matches. CDR3 size: 15 residues. The CDR3 loop is CASIRLAGVTGELFF. In nucleotides, the CDR3 is TGTGCCAGCATTAGACTAGCGGGAGTAACCGGGGAGCTGTTTTTT.

The V and J genes are TRBV6-1 and TRBJ1-5; D is ambiguous. Per the germline V gene, CDR1 is MNHNS and CDR2 is SASEGT. The CDR3 has 14 amino acids. The V and J ends lost 2 bases and 0 bases respectively, with 5 bases between them. CDR3 nucleotides: TGTGCCAGCAGTGAACAATATAGCAATCAGCCCCAGCATTTT. This sequence encodes CASSEQYSNQPQHF.

The chain has TRBV4-2 and TRBJ1-2, with D uncertain. From germline, CDR1 is LGHNA and CDR2 YNFKEQ. This CDR3 has 15 residues. The germline V and J ends were trimmed by 4 bases and 6 bases, with 18 bases remaining between them. CDR3 nucleotides: TGTGCCAGCAGCCCGCGGCCCGGACTAAATCATGGCTACACCTTC. This translates into CASSPRPGLNHGYTF.

This clone was seen a few times. The chain joins TRBV2 to TRBJ1-5; 7 positions match TRBD1. The CDR3 length is 15 residues. Germline CDR1 is SNHLY and CDR2 is FYNNEI. V shed 5 bases, J shed 0 bases, and the junction held 4 bases outside the gene matches. The CDR3 region is CASSLGQLSNQPQHF. The DNA of the CDR3 is TGTGCCAGCAGTCTGGGACAGCTTAGCAATCAGCCCCAGCATTTT. The full variable domain, with the rest looked up from reference TRBV2 and TRBJ1-5, is EPEVTQTPSHQVTQMGQEVILRCVPISNHLYFYWYRQILGQKVEFLVSFYNNEISEKSEIFDDQFSVERPDGSNFTLKIRSTKLEDSAMYFCASSLGQLSNQPQHFGDGTRLSIL.

The rearrangement uses TRBV2 and TRBJ1-5; D gene uncertain. V was pared by 1 base and J by 4 bases, with 5 bases between. CDR3 size: 13 residues. CDR1 SNHLY and CDR2 FYNNEI come from the germline V gene. The CDR3 loop reads CASSEGENQPQHF. The CDR3 DNA reads as TGTGCCAGCAGTGAAGGAGAGAATCAGCCCCAGCATTTT. Together with reference TRBV2 and TRBJ1-5, the CDR3 gives the full variable domain: EPEVTQTPSHQVTQMGQEVILRCVPISNHLYFYWYRQILGQKVEFLVSFYNNEISEKSEIFDDQFSVERPDGSNFTLKIRSTKLEDSAMYFCASSEGENQPQHFGDGTRLSIL.

The J gene is TRBJ1-4, the V gene TRBV5-1; D remains ambiguous. Germline values: CDR1 SGHRS, CDR2 YFSETQ. The CDR3 sequence is 17 residues long. Trimming cost V 5 bases and J 0 bases, with 17 bases left between them. The CDR3 sequence is CASSSGLLPATNEKLFF. The CDR3 DNA reads TGCGCCAGCAGTTCGGGCCTCCTCCCCGCAACTAATGAAAAACTGTTTTTT.

The genes are TRBV5-1 and TRBJ1-1, with TRBD1 matching over 10 bases. CDR1 and CDR2 (germline): SGHRS, YFSETQ. The CDR3 runs to 16 residues. The V and J ends lost 4 bases and 2 bases, in that order; junction bases with no gene match: 8. CDR3 sequence reads: CASSRGTGDPNTEAFF. The CDR3 DNA reads as TGCGCCAGCAGCCGCGGGACAGGGGACCCTAACACTGAAGCTTTCTTT.

The CDR3 region has the DNA TGTGCCAGCAGCTTAGGTTCGGGGGACACCGGGGAGCTGTTTTTT. Its translation is CASSLGSGDTGELFF. V gene TRBV11-3 combines with J gene TRBJ2-2; D is perhaps TRBD2 (6 bases). The CDR3 spans 15 residues. In germline, CDR1 is SGHNT, CDR2 YENEEA. Trimming stripped 1 base from V and 3 bases from J, with 9 bases between.

This clone has more than one count but fewer than ten. The V and J genes are TRBV19 and TRBJ2-3, with D possibly matching TRBD2 (6 bases). CDR1 is LNHDA and CDR2 is SQIVND in the germline V gene (reference sequence). This CDR3 comprises 14 residues. V was cut by 5 bases and J by 2 bases, with 11 bases left in between. The CDR3 sequence is CASSEGGNTDTQYF. CDR3 bases: TGTGCCAGTAGTGAGGGCGGGAACACAGATACGCAGTATTTT.

DNA of the CDR3: TGTGCCAGCAGTAACCGTCGAGCCGGCTACACCTTC. As protein: CASSNRRAGYTF. The gene calls are TRBV6-5 and TRBJ1-2; D remains unclear. V gave up 5 bases and J gave up 8 bases, with 12 bases separating them. CDR3 length: 12 amino acids. Per germline, CDR1 MNHEY and CDR2 SVGAGI.

J is TRBJ2-5 and V is TRBV5-6; TRBD1 or TRBD2 may be the D gene (7 bases each). Per the germline V gene, CDR1 is SGHDT and CDR2 is YYEEEE. Trimming shortened V by 0 bases and J by 4 bases, and 16 bases separated the two germline ends. The CDR3 runs 16 residues. The CDR3 loop is CASSLALQGRGETQYF. The CDR3 nucleotides are TGTGCCAGCAGCTTGGCCTTACAGGGGAGGGGAGAGACCCAGTACTTC.

The chain has TRBV19 and TRBJ2-5; a weak D match, TRBD2 (7 bases). The V and J ends lost 3 bases and 4 bases respectively, with 21 bases between them. Germline V gives CDR1 LNHDA, CDR2 SQIVND (reference sequence). There are 17 residues in the CDR3. CDR3 sequence: CASSMGGGRLRGETQYF. DNA for the CDR3: TGTGCCAGTAGTATGGGCGGGGGCCGGTTAAGAGGAGAGACCCAGTACTTC.

The chain uses TRBV5-1 and TRBJ2-1, with TRBD1 identical over 8 bases. This CDR3 is built from 19 residues. From germline, CDR1 is SGHRS and CDR2 YFSETQ. With V trimmed by 6 bases and J by 6 bases, 23 bases remained unmatched. This chain's CDR3 is CASTTGGRLDGGIINEQFF. Here the CDR3 DNA reads TGCGCCAGCACCACAGGGGGACGGCTGGATGGGGGAATCATCAATGAGCAGTTCTTC. Complete variable domain (other parts from reference TRBV5-1 and TRBJ2-1): KAGVTQTPRYLIKTRGQQVTLSCSPISGHRSVSWYQQTPGQGLQFLFEYFSETQRNKGNFPGRFSGRQFSNSRSEMNVSTLELGDSALYLCASTTGGRLDGGIINEQFFGPGTRLTVL.